The 10 T cell receptor beta chains given below trace back to one sample, sequenced in a study of blood T cell repertoires in COVID-19. The assay was immunoSEQ multiplex PCR, and TCRdb's table has in-frame clones only and misses some. Of a few hundred thousand clones listed, around 87% were seen once; the top ten hold 2% to 3%. The source material was PBMCs or T cells enriched from blood (not recorded which). The receptors were sampled from a woman younger than 30 who had recovered from COVID-19.

The chain has TRBV5-4 and TRBJ1-1, with unresolved D. Trimming left V 5 bases short and J 2 bases short, with 10 bases between. Germline lookup yields CDR1 SGHNT and CDR2 YYREEE (reference sequence). The CDR3 is made up of 13 amino acids. The CDR3, as DNA: TGTGCCAGCAGAATCGGAGCTAACACTGAAGCTTTCTTT. The encoded protein is CASRIGANTEAFF. The entire variable domain, with the rest obtained from reference TRBV5-4 and TRBJ1-1, is as follows: ETGVTQSPTHLIKTRGQQVTLRCSSQSGHNTVSWYQQALGQGPQFIFQYYREEENGRGNFPPRFSGLQFPNYSSELNVNALELDDSALYLCASRIGANTEAFFGQGTRLTVV.

The J gene is TRBJ1-2, the V gene TRBV2; D gene ambiguous. V lost 6 bases and J 5 bases, leaving 16 bases between the germline ends. This CDR3 is built from 14 residues. Looked up from germline, CDR1 is SNHLY and CDR2 is FYNNEI. The CDR3 DNA reads TGTGCCAGCAGCGCCGGGTCCGGATGGTATGGCTACACCTTC. This sequence encodes CASSAGSGWYGYTF.

The chain is built from TRBV7-9 and TRBJ1-1; possible D gene TRBD1, 6 bases. CDR1 and CDR2 (germline): SEHNR, FQNEAQ (reference sequence). V lost 2 bases and J 3 bases, leaving 7 bases between the germline ends. There are 13 residues in the CDR3. The CDR3 loop is CASSLSGDTEAFF. DNA for the CDR3: TGTGCCAGCAGCTTATCAGGGGACACTGAAGCTTTCTTT. The full variable domain, in which reference TRBV7-9 and TRBJ1-1 provide the parts outside the CDR3, is DTGVSQNPRHKITKRGQNVTFRCDPISEHNRLYWYRQTLGQGPEFLTYFQNEAQLEKSRLLSDRFSAERPKGSFSTLEIQRTEQGDSAMYLCASSLSGDTEAFFGQGTRLTVV.

This chain joins TRBV6-5 and TRBJ2-3; D possibly corresponds to TRBD2 (5 bases). The CDR3 has 15 residues. Germline CDR1 and CDR2: MNHEY and SVGAGI. V was clipped by 10 bases and J by 4 bases, with 21 bases between them. The CDR3 reads CATISRTGGADTQYF. In DNA, the CDR3 is TGTGCCACCATATCACGCACCGGAGGTGCAGATACGCAGTATTTT.

The chain recombines TRBV5-6 with TRBJ1-5; TRBD1 matches at 8 bases. This CDR3 has 13 amino acids. CDR1 SGHDT and CDR2 YYEEEE come from the germline V gene. V shed 3 bases and J 4 bases; nucleotides not matched to a gene: 0. The CDR3 nucleotides read TGTGCCAGCAGCTGGGACAGGAATCAGCCCCAGCATTTT. This encodes CASSWDRNQPQHF.

The J gene is TRBJ1-1, the V gene TRBV25-1; 8 nucleotides match TRBD1. Losses at the gene ends were 8 bases for V and 4 bases for J; bases not matched to a gene: 9. Germline lookup yields CDR1 MGHDK and CDR2 SYGVNS. This CDR3 is built from 14 residues. Written as DNA, the CDR3 is TGTGCCAGCGCCCAACAGGGGGGGTTCACTGAAGCTTTCTTT. It yields the protein CASAQQGGFTEAFF. The full variable domain, its missing parts supplied by reference TRBV25-1 and TRBJ1-1, is EADIYQTPRYLVIGTGKKITLECSQTMGHDKMYWYQQDPGMELHLIHYSYGVNSTEKGDLSSESTVSRIRTEHFPLTLESARPSHTSQYLCASAQQGGFTEAFFGQGTRLTVV.

J is TRBJ2-3 and V is TRBV29-1, with D possibly being TRBD2 (5 bases). The CDR3 contains 12 residues. Germline V CDR1 and CDR2: SQVTM, ANQGSEA. The germline V and J ends were trimmed by 5 bases and 3 bases, with 9 bases remaining between them. CDR3 protein: CSVRTQTDTQYF. For the CDR3, the DNA is TGCAGCGTTCGGACTCAAACAGATACGCAGTATTTT.

The chain carries TRBV27 and TRBJ2-7; 11 bases match TRBD2. The CDR3 consists of 16 residues. Per germline, CDR1 MNHEY and CDR2 SMNVEV (reference sequence). The junction had 7 bases not matched to a gene; V was cut back by 5 bases and J by 1 base. The CDR3 DNA sequence: TGTGCCAGCAGTCTCTCACTAGCGGGGGTTTCCTACGAGCAGTACTTC. Protein: CASSLSLAGVSYEQYF.

There are a few counts of this clone. The chain uses TRBV24-1 and TRBJ2-2, with D perhaps TRBD1 (6 bases). V was pared by 4 bases and J by 4 bases, with 15 bases between. The CDR3 totals 16 residues. CDR1 is KGHDR and CDR2 is SFDVKD in the germline V gene. The CDR3 DNA sequence: TGTGCCACCAGTGACTGGGACGAAGGGGGCACCGGGGAGCTGTTTTTT. The encoded protein is CATSDWDEGGTGELFF.

The rearrangement joins TRBV11-2 to TRBJ1-2; possibly TRBD1 for D (6 bases). Germline V lookup: CDR1 SGHAT, CDR2 FQNNGV. The CDR3 consists of 15 residues. The V and J ends lost 1 base and 4 bases respectively, with 13 bases between them. The CDR3 region has the DNA TGTGCCAGCAGCTTAGCTGGGGGCGGAGGCTATGGCTACACCTTC. Its translation: CASSLAGGGGYGYTF.